The clone carrying this T cell receptor beta chain came up once. Its antigen is not identified. This sample was taken from a study of T cells in narcolepsy. Regarding the study as a whole: HCRT-specific and TRIB2-specific autoreactive clonotypes appeared among same-patient CSF and blood CD4+ clonotypes.

The germline V gene encodes CDR1 MDHEN and CDR2 SYDVKM. The CDR3 totals 17 residues. The J segment lost 8 bases and the V segment lost 5 bases, leaving 14 bases of the junction unmatched. TCRdb's copy holds only in-frame clones and misses some; the assay was immunoSEQ multiplex PCR. The sample records 30,000 or so clones, around 82% being singletons. The sequencing input was CD45RA- memory CD4+ T cells from PBMCs. The chain recombines TRBV28 with TRBJ2-2; 10 nucleotides match TRBD1. The clonotype was recovered from a human donor with narcolepsy. The CDR3 protein is CASSVTGTGVKIGELFF. The CDR3 DNA reads TGTGCCAGCAGTGTCACCGGGACAGGGGTCAAGATTGGGGAGCTGTTTTTT.